The subject of this entry is one T cell receptor (beta chain). This record comes from a study of blood T cell repertoires in COVID-19. Germline loops: CDR1 LGHNA, CDR2 YNFKEQ. Trimming shortened V by 4 bases and J by 4 bases, and 21 bases separated the two germline ends. The CDR3 has 17 residues. Here immunoSEQ multiplex PCR was the method, and the copy in TCRdb shows in-frame clones only, minus some. The table includes about 400,000 clones, roughly nine tenths detected once. This sequence was found in a woman aged 25 to 39 who had recovered from COVID-19. The sample consisted of PBMCs or T cells enriched from blood (not recorded which). V and J are TRBV4-2 and TRBJ2-3; possible D gene TRBD1, 7 bases. The CDR3 DNA reads as TGTGCCAGCAGCCCTACTGGCGCGGGAACAGGGGCAGATACGCAGTATTTT. Protein product: CASSPTGAGTGADTQYF.